The rows below give T cell receptor beta chains drawn from one sample of a study of CD8+ T cells in alopecia areata. Some clones are missing from TCRdb's copy, which holds only in-frame ones; the method was immunoSEQ multiplex PCR. The sample yields 120,000 or so clones, roughly 50% seen once. Sequencing was carried out using NKG2D-low CD8+ T cells sorted from blood. Every receptor here comes from a human donor with alopecia areata. The CDR3 runs from the conserved cysteine through the conserved F or W. The D gene is left open where the match is weak. Size is stated for part of the rows, as once, few or many counts, or as a class when the clone is expanded.

abundance,v_gene,d_gene,j_gene,CDR3nt,CDR3aa
few,TRBV5-1,-,TRBJ1-1,TGCGCCAGCAGCATGACAGGGAACACTGAAGCTTTCTTT,CASSMTGNTEAFF
many,TRBV6-6,-,TRBJ2-1,TGTGCCAGCAGTTACCCGGCGGCGGCGAGGTACAATGAGCAGTTCTTC,CASSYPAAARYNEQFF
once,TRBV11-2,-,TRBJ2-1,TGTGCCAGCAGCTTAGTGGGTGCAGCGATGGATCGGAATGAGCAGTTCTTC,CASSLVGAAMDRNEQFF
-,TRBV28,-,TRBJ1-2,TGTGCCAGCAGTTTAGGCAGGTCCCTGTATGGCTACACCTTC,CASSLGRSLYGYTF
-,TRBV27,-,TRBJ2-1,TGTGCCAGCAGTCCGACGGGGGTCGGGAATGAGCAGTTCTTC,CASSPTGVGNEQFF
-,TRBV9,-,TRBJ2-3,TGTGCCAGCAGCGTAGCCGGAGGCGCAGATACGCAGTATTTT,CASSVAGGADTQYF
-,TRBV28,-,TRBJ2-4,TGTGCCAGCAGTCCCGGACCCAAAAACATTCAGTACTTC,CASSPGPKNIQYF
few,TRBV29-1,-,TRBJ2-1,TGCAGCGCCCTGCCCTCAGGGACCAATGAGCAGTTCTTC,CSALPSGTNEQFF
-,TRBV27,TRBD2,TRBJ2-1,TGTGCCAGCAGTTTAAGTGGACTAGCGGGAAGTTCCTACAATGAGCAGTTCTTC,CASSLSGLAGSSYNEQFF
-,TRBV27,-,TRBJ1-5,TGTGCCAGCGGAGGGGGAAGCGTCCCCCAGCATTTT,CASGGGSVPQHF
once,TRBV7-9,-,TRBJ2-7,TGTGCCAGCAGCTTGCGGCCTAACGAGCAGTACTTC,CASSLRPNEQYF
-,TRBV2,TRBD2,TRBJ2-5,TGTGCCAGCAGTGAAGCGCCACTAGCGGGCGAGACCCAGTACTTC,CASSEAPLAGETQYF
-,TRBV13,TRBD2,TRBJ2-7,TGTGCCAGCAGCTCCGGGACTAGCGGGAACTACGAGCAGTACTTC,CASSSGTSGNYEQYF
-,TRBV15,-,TRBJ1-5,TGTGCCACCAGCAGAGGAGGGAACCAGCCCCAGCATTTT,CATSRGGNQPQHF
-,TRBV28,-,TRBJ2-2,TGTGCCAGCAGTTTATTGGCCGGGGAGCTGTTTTTT,CASSLLAGELFF
-,TRBV5-6,-,TRBJ2-5,TGTGCCAGCAGCGAGGACAGCCAAGAGACCCAGTACTTC,CASSEDSQETQYF
-,TRBV10-3,TRBD1,TRBJ2-7,TGTGCCATCAGTGAAGGGACAGGGGGAGCCTACGAGCAGTACTTC,CAISEGTGGAYEQYF
-,TRBV30,-,TRBJ2-5,TGTGCCTGGAGTCGGGAAGAACAAGAGACCCAGTACTTC,CAWSREEQETQYF
once,TRBV4-1,-,TRBJ2-2,TGCGCCAGCAGCCAAGGACAGGGAGGTTTTGGGGAGCTGTTTTTT,CASSQGQGGFGELFF
once,TRBV5-1,TRBD2,TRBJ2-2,TGCGCCAGCAGCTCCAGCCCGGGACTAGCGGACACCGGGGAGCTGTTTTTT,CASSSSPGLADTGELFF
-,TRBV18,-,TRBJ2-2,TGTGCGGGAGAGAGGAACGCCGGGGAGCTGTTTTTT,CAGERNAGELFF
-,TRBV14,-,TRBJ1-1,TGTGCCAGCAGCCAGGGTAGGGCCACTGAAGCTTTCTTT,CASSQGRATEAFF
-,TRBV30,-,TRBJ2-7,TGTGCCTGCCCTACCTGGGCTGGGGAGCAGTACTTC,CACPTWAGEQYF
few,TRBV29-1,TRBD1,TRBJ2-7,TGCAGCGTGCGGACAGGGGACTCCTACGAGCAGTACTTC,CSVRTGDSYEQYF
-,TRBV27,-,TRBJ2-2,TGTGCCAGCAGTCCCGACAGAGCCACCGGGGAGCTGTTTTTT,CASSPDRATGELFF
-,TRBV29-1,TRBD1,TRBJ1-2,TGCAGCGCCCAGACCGGGACAGACTATGGCTACACCTTC,CSAQTGTDYGYTF
-,TRBV5-1,TRBD1,TRBJ2-5,TGCGCCAGCAGCTCCGGGACAGGGGGCGCTGAGGAGACCCAGTACTTC,CASSSGTGGAEETQYF
-,TRBV29-1,TRBD1,TRBJ2-7,TGCAGCGTTTCTGCCGGGACAGGGTACGAGCAGTACTTC,CSVSAGTGYEQYF
-,TRBV28,-,TRBJ2-5,TGTGCCAGCAGTTTAGAGGATGAGACCCAGTACTTC,CASSLEDETQYF
-,TRBV29-1,TRBD1,TRBJ1-2,TGCAGCGTTGAATTACAGGGGAACTATGGCTACACCTTC,CSVELQGNYGYTF
-,TRBV27,-,TRBJ2-6,TGTGCCAGCAGCTCTGGGGCCAACGTCCTGACTTTC,CASSSGANVLTF
few,TRBV23-1,-,TRBJ2-6,TGCGCCAGCAGCCGTAGACTTAGCCCGGAAGGGGCCAACGTCCTGACTTTC,CASSRRLSPEGANVLTF
-,TRBV28,-,TRBJ2-7,TGTGCCAGCACTTCCCCGTCCAACTCCTACGAGCAGTACTTC,CASTSPSNSYEQYF
few,TRBV28,TRBD2,TRBJ2-1,TGTGCCAGCAGTTTACCAATAGCGGGGTTCCACAATGAGCAGTTCTTC,CASSLPIAGFHNEQFF
-,TRBV11-2,-,TRBJ2-1,TGTGCCAGCAGCTCACCCACCCGGAATGAGCAGTTCTTC,CASSSPTRNEQFF
-,TRBV29-1,TRBD2,TRBJ2-1,TGCAGCGTTGCTGGGGAGGGGTACAATGAGCAGTTCTTC,CSVAGEGYNEQFF
-,TRBV29-1,TRBD1,TRBJ2-5,TGCAGCGCTGAAGAGGACAGGCAGACCCAGTACTTC,CSAEEDRQTQYF
-,TRBV30,-,TRBJ2-5,TGTGCCTGGAGTGTAGGGGGCGGGGCCCGGGAGACCCAGTACTTC,CAWSVGGGARETQYF
few,TRBV4-1,-,TRBJ2-7,TGCGCCAGCAGCCAAGAAGGGCTGGTCTACGAGCAGTACTTC,CASSQEGLVYEQYF
few,TRBV4-1,-,TRBJ2-7,TGCGCCAGCAGCCAAGATCGGAGAGTTTCCTACGAGCAGTACTTC,CASSQDRRVSYEQYF
-,TRBV29-1,-,TRBJ2-7,TGCAGCGTTGAGGGCAGTTGGGGCGGGAAGGTGTACGAGCAGTACTTC,CSVEGSWGGKVYEQYF
-,TRBV28,TRBD1,TRBJ1-5,TGTGCCAGCAGATGGACAGGGCTTAGCAATCAGCCCCAGCATTTT,CASRWTGLSNQPQHF
-,TRBV21-1,-,TRBJ2-1,TGTGCCAGCGGCTTGGGGGACGGGTACAATGAGCAGTTCTTC,CASGLGDGYNEQFF
few,TRBV28,-,TRBJ2-3,TGTGCCAGCAGTTTATTCGGGCACCCCCCCACAGATACGCAGTATTTT,CASSLFGHPPTDTQYF
-,TRBV4-1,-,TRBJ1-5,TGCGCCAGCAGCCAAGTCGCGGGAAATCAGCCCCAGCATTTT,CASSQVAGNQPQHF
-,TRBV9,TRBD2,TRBJ2-1,TGTGCCAGCAGCGTAGTGGCGGGGGGGTCCTACAATGAGCAGTTCTTC,CASSVVAGGSYNEQFF